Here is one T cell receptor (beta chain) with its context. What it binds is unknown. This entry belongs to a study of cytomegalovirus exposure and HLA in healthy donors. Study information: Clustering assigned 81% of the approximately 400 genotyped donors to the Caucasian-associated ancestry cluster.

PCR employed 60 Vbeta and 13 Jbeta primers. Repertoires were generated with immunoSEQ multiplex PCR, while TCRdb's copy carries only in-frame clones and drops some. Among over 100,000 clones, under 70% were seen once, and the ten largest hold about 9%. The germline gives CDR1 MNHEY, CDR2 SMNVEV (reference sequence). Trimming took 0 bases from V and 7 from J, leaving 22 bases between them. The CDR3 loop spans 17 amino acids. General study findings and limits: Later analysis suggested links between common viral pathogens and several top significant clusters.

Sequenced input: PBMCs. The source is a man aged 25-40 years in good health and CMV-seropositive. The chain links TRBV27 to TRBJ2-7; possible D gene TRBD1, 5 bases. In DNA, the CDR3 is TGTGCCAGCAGTTTATCGGGTCTGGGGCAGGGTAGGAAAGAGCAGTACTTC. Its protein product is CASSLSGLGQGRKEQYF.